Sequencing of this T cell receptor (beta chain) was carried out in a study of blood T cell repertoires in COVID-19. As for the study in general: The United States, Italy and Spain provided the acute and convalescent COVID-19 samples. T cells, B-cell-depleted T cells, or PBMCs provided the cDNA or gDNA that served as material.

The CDR3 has 14 amino acids. V was pared by 6 bases and J by 0 bases, with 9 bases between. CDR1 is MNHNY, CDR2 SVGAGI, per germline (reference sequence). Per the original data handling: How many nucleated cells were present was estimated from reference gene primer amplification. Some clones are missing from TCRdb's copy, which holds only in-frame ones; the method was immunoSEQ multiplex PCR. The V and J calls and clone size come from that table; D and trimming were worked out from the DNA. The table includes about 150,000 clones, under 90% detected once. This clone has only one observation. Specimen: peripheral blood. The chain links TRBV6-6 to TRBJ2-4; no clear D. The TCR originated in a man in his fifties or sixties with acute or convalescent COVID-19. The CDR3 here is CASSGSLAKNIQYF. The CDR3 coding sequence is TGTGCCAGCAGCGGGTCTCTAGCCAAAAACATTCAGTACTTC.